Listed below are T cell receptor beta chains from one sample, sequenced in a study of blood T cell repertoires in COVID-19. Some clones are missing from TCRdb's copy, which holds only in-frame ones; the method was immunoSEQ multiplex PCR. The sample consists of fewer than 350,000 clones, roughly nine tenths of them appearing once. The source material was peripheral blood. These receptors were taken from a woman aged 25 to 39 with COVID-19, enrolled during active disease. The CDR3 runs from the conserved cysteine through the conserved F or W. The order of the fields is V gene, D gene, J gene, CDR3 protein. The D gene is left open where the match is weak.

TRBV2	TRBD2	TRBJ2-1	CASSKETSGGIYNEQFF
TRBV7-9	-	TRBJ1-5	CASSYSGGRQPQHF
TRBV4-2	TRBD2	TRBJ2-3	CASSQDQAGGITDTQYF
TRBV5-1	TRBD1	TRBJ1-4	CASSRDRGNEKLFF
TRBV5-1	TRBD2	TRBJ2-3	CASNPGGTDTQYF
TRBV15	-	TRBJ2-7	CATSRGTIAYEQYF
TRBV4-2	-	TRBJ2-3	CASSQRQVTDTQYF
TRBV16	TRBD1	TRBJ2-2	CASSLQGASNTGELFF
TRBV7-9	-	TRBJ2-7	CASSPRGYEQYF
TRBV27	TRBD1	TRBJ2-7	CATGQGDSYEQYF
TRBV5-1	-	TRBJ2-2	CASRWAPGAGELFF
TRBV19	-	TRBJ1-5	CASSIVWASQPQHF
TRBV5-1	TRBD2	TRBJ2-3	CASSLVGSQGGTDTQYF
TRBV6-6	-	TRBJ2-5	CASSYSLASETQYF
TRBV19	-	TRBJ1-1	CASSIRGRTEAFF
TRBV7-2	-	TRBJ1-1	CASSSQGNTEAFF
TRBV5-1	-	TRBJ1-2	CASSRDNGYGYTF
TRBV6-2/TRBV6-3	TRBD2	TRBJ2-1	CASSLRTSNNEQFF
TRBV5-6	-	TRBJ2-7	CASSFRGPYYEQYF
TRBV6-6	TRBD2	TRBJ2-3	CASRGGLGTDTQYF
TRBV15	-	TRBJ1-5	CATSRGTGLWGGQPQHF
TRBV6-5	TRBD1	TRBJ1-2	CASSYFGTDYGYTF
TRBV7-9	-	TRBJ2-7	CASSLTSGVGNEQYF
TRBV6-5	-	TRBJ1-2	CASRGPGYGYTF
TRBV4-1	-	TRBJ1-1	CASSQGRQASNTEAFF
TRBV10-1	TRBD2	TRBJ2-5	CASSDLGTRETQYF
TRBV2	-	TRBJ1-2	CAGGKDSGGYTF
TRBV5-6	-	TRBJ1-3	CASSLRYYSGNTIYF
TRBV4-1	-	TRBJ1-1	CASSTQEKNTEAFF
TRBV10-1	TRBD1	TRBJ1-2	CASSGRGQGYTF
TRBV7-6	-	TRBJ2-2	CASSHRDSITGELFF
TRBV19	TRBD1	TRBJ1-5	CASTGGFEEGQPQHF
TRBV7-2	TRBD1	TRBJ1-2	CASSFNTGAINYGYTF
TRBV7-2	-	TRBJ1-5	CASSFDTSNQPQHF
TRBV7-9	TRBD1	TRBJ1-2	CASSRQGANYGYTF
TRBV4-1	TRBD2	TRBJ2-3	CASSPLAGGPPDTQYF
TRBV5-1	TRBD1	TRBJ2-7	CASREAGTGDEQYF
TRBV30	-	TRBJ1-1	CASRGGQRGYTEAFF
TRBV29-1	-	TRBJ1-2	CSVEVVSGGYTF
TRBV7-2	TRBD1	TRBJ2-7	CASSPSVDRVSEQYF
TRBV5-1	TRBD1	TRBJ2-5	CASSPGTGVRQTQYF
TRBV6-5	-	TRBJ1-2	CASSSQGSANYGYTF
TRBV6-5	TRBD1	TRBJ1-2	CASTGNPTRGYGYTF
TRBV7-9	TRBD1	TRBJ2-3	CASSPSTGGTDTDTQYF
TRBV3-1/TRBV3-2	-	TRBJ2-2	CASSPGPGELFF
TRBV7-9	TRBD1	TRBJ2-1	CASSRAGQGLNEQFF
TRBV6-4	TRBD2	TRBJ2-1	CASSDSIGGARTNEQFF
TRBV28	TRBD1	TRBJ1-3	CASSSTGVTLSTGNTIYF
TRBV6-5	-	TRBJ1-1	CASRPRQLMNTEAFF
TRBV3-1/TRBV3-2	TRBD2	TRBJ2-7	CASSQGGGGASHEQYF
TRBV5-8	-	TRBJ2-3	CASSLSNLRADTQYF
TRBV15	TRBD2	TRBJ2-3	CATSRGASGDLSTDTQYF
TRBV5-4	TRBD1	TRBJ2-5	CASSLGQVEETQYF
TRBV19	-	TRBJ2-1	CASSIMRLGMNEQFF
TRBV5-4	TRBD2	TRBJ2-5	CASSLSGGEETQYF
TRBV11-2	-	TRBJ1-2	CASSPRGGMTNYGYTF
TRBV27	-	TRBJ2-3	CASSLTGSDTQYF
TRBV6-5	-	TRBJ2-7	CASSYSAGYEQYF
TRBV7-9	-	TRBJ1-2	CASGLGGHYGYTF